This TCR beta chain was recorded in a study of cytomegalovirus exposure and HLA in healthy donors. The study's findings and limits: In a later analysis, an Asian-associated ancestry cluster reportedly showed fewer N-insertions than the 666-donor mean.

This clone has just a few counts. As yet, its antigen is unknown. Deletions cut 2 bases from V and 0 bases from J, with 6 bases between. This CDR3 region has 14 residues. Per the germline V gene, CDR1 is SGHTA and CDR2 is FQGNSA. PCR involved 60 Vbeta and 13 Jbeta primers. Data came from immunoSEQ multiplex PCR; TCRdb stores just in-frame clones and leaves some out. Seen here are under 200,000 clones, roughly 75% observed once, and the top ten hold less than 3%. The rearrangement uses TRBV7-2 and TRBJ2-3; no clear D. This clonotype originated in a female donor in good health and CMV-seronegative. Sequenced input: PBMCs. In nucleotides, the CDR3 is TGTGCCAGCAGCTTACTGCAGAGCACAGATACGCAGTATTTT. Translation gives CASSLLQSTDTQYF.